This T cell receptor (beta chain) is drawn from a study of beta chain features in type 1 diabetes. Study results and limitations: VDJ junctions in type 1 diabetes patients carried more deletions and fewer insertions. All four CD4+ subsets of Type 1 diabetes patients contained TCRB CDR3s that were moderately but significantly shorter.

This clone has more than one count but fewer than ten. Antigen specificity is unknown. Since all of the isolated RNA was reverse transcribed, expressed TCRB transcripts were what got sequenced. Clones were sequenced by immunoSEQ multiplex PCR, and TCRdb holds only the in-frame ones, with some missing. This table has approximately 360,000 clones, over 10% appearing once. About 120 mL of blood, on average, came from one heparinised draw per donor. The sequence was collected from a woman aged 18 to 35 with type 1 diabetes. What was sequenced was naive CD4+ T cells from blood.

For the CDR3, the DNA is TGTGCCAGCAGCAGAGACAGGTTGGATGGCTACACCTTC. Its protein is CASSRDRLDGYTF. The gene calls are TRBV9 and TRBJ1-2, with D perhaps matching TRBD1 (6 bases). Germline V gene sequence: CDR1 SGDLS, CDR2 YYNGEE. Trimming cost V 4 bases and J 6 bases, with 13 bases left between them. The CDR3 contains 13 residues.